This T cell receptor (beta chain) came from a study of human T cells and chemical hapten exposure. On the study more broadly: There were weekly diphenylcyclopropenone doses to the scalp for patients throughout the roughly 25-week study. Variation in per-sample TCR yields came mainly from small pooled library volume differences. On the upper back, patch tests were applied with 0.01% DPC and read at 6 days.

Notes on this clonotype: What it binds is unknown.

The time point here: patch test 3, about 24 weeks after DPC sensitization. Noted treatment: therapeutic diphenylcyclopropenone sensitization with weekly scalp DPC. MiXCR, applied by TCRdb to the RACE reads, yields one record per CDR3 protein. The sample carries around 110,000 distinct CDR3 sequences, about 10% recorded once. Whole-study findings and limits: DPC sensitization left the count of TCRs above 1 in 1000 unchanged.

The receptor was derived from a woman between 45 and 60 years old with alopecia areata. Some clones in this sample may be carry-over from other donors' samples. Sequences were derived from whole blood, sampled in connection with sensitization to the hapten diphenylcyclopropenone (DPC).

CDR3 loop: CASSEGAAAPEAFF. The CDR3 DNA reads as TGTGCCAGCAGTGAAGGGGCGGCTGCGCCTGAAGCTTTCTTT. The chain uses TRBV2 and TRBJ1-1, with D uncertain. Germline V gene data show CDR1 as SNHLY and CDR2 as FYNNEI. The CDR3 spans 14 residues. Deletions cut 1 base from V and 6 bases from J, with 12 bases between.